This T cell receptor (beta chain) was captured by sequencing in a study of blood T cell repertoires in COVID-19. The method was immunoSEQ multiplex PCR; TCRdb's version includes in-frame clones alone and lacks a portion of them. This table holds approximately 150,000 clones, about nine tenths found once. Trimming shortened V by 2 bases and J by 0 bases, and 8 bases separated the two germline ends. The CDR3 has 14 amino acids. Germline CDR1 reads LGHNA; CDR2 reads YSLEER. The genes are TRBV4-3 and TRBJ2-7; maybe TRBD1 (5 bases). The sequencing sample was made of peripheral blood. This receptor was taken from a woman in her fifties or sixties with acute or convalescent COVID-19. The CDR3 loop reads CASSQFGHSYEQYF. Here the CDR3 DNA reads TGCGCCAGCAGCCAATTTGGACACTCCTACGAGCAGTACTTC.